This record looks at one T cell receptor beta chain sequence and its context. This entry belongs to a study of blood T cell repertoires in COVID-19. Overall study: Acute and convalescent COVID-19 samples came from the United States, Italy and Spain.

Methods used by the authors: For nucleated cells, counts were estimated from reference gene primer amplification. Measured with immunoSEQ multiplex PCR; TCRdb has only the in-frame clones, and not every one. V and J calls and clone size follow that table, whereas D and trimming were derived from the DNA. The sample lists fewer than 120,000 clones, 76% seen once, with about 4.1% in the top ten. The receptor was isolated from a woman older than 75 with acute or convalescent COVID-19. Sequencing input: peripheral blood.

CDR3 amino acids: CAITGPSYNEQFF. CDR3 DNA sequence: TGTGCCATCACAGGGCCATCCTACAATGAGCAGTTCTTC. The chain couples TRBV10-3 to TRBJ2-1, with D perhaps matching TRBD1 (5 bases). Trimming removed 7 bases at V and 1 base at J, with 8 bases between. The CDR3 runs 13 residues. The germline V gene has CDR1 ENHRY and CDR2 SYGVKD.